Each of the 2 T cell receptor beta chains below was sequenced from the same sample in a study of long-term antiretroviral therapy in people with HIV. Survey level was the resolution at which the v3.0 immunoSEQ assay ran. Assay: immunoSEQ multiplex PCR; the TCRdb copy retains only in-frame clones and omits some. The repertoire includes 20,000 to 25,000 clones, approximately 92% of them detected once, and around 7.8% sits in the top ten. This specimen consisted of unsorted PBMCs, obtained 4.4 years after starting antiretroviral therapy. All receptors derive from a woman aged 50 to 65 with HIV.

The chain is built from TRBV9 and TRBJ1-2; 11 bases map to TRBD1. The germline gives CDR1 SGDLS, CDR2 YYNGEE. The trim removed 4 bases at V and 2 bases at J, leaving 4 bases unmatched. The CDR3 runs 15 residues. As DNA, the CDR3 is TGTGCCAGCAGCCTCCGGGACAGGGGGAACTATGGCTACACCTTC. Its translation is CASSLRDRGNYGYTF.

This chain connects TRBV30 to TRBJ2-3, with 9 bases fitting TRBD1. V shed 0 bases, J shed 3 bases, and the junction held 13 bases outside the gene matches. The germline V gene has CDR1 GTSNPN and CDR2 SVGIG (reference sequence). This CDR3 contains 18 residues. The CDR3 sequence: CAWSVGYRGRKSTDTQYF. CDR3 sequence (DNA): TGTGCCTGGAGTGTAGGGTACAGGGGGCGTAAATCTACAGATACGCAGTATTTT.